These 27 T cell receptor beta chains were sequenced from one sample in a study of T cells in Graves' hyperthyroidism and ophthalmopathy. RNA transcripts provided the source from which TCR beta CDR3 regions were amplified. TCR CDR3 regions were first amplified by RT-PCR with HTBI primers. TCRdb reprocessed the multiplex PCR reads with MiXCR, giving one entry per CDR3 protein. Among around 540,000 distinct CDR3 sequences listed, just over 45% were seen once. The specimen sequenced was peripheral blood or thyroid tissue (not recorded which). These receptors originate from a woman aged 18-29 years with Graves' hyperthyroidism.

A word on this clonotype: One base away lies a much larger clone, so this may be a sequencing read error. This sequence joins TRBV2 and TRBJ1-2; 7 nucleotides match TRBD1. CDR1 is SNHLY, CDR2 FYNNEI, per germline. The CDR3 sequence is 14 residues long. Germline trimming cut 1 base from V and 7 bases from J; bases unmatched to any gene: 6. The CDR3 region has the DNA TGTGCCAGCAGTGAAGAACGAGGGGGCTGTGGCTACACCTTC. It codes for CASSEERGGCGYTF.

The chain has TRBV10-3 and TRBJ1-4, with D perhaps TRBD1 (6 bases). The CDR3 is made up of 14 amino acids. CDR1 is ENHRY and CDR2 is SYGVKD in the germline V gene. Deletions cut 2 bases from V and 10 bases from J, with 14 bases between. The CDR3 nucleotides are TGTGCCATCAGTGAGGAGGACAGTACCGGAAAACTGTTTTTT. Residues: CAISEEDSTGKLFF.

This CDR3 is CSVQDQPQHF. The CDR3 DNA sequence: TGCAGTGTCCAAGATCAGCCCCAGCATTTT. The chain uses TRBV20-1 and TRBJ1-5; D unresolved. The V and J ends lost 7 bases and 5 bases respectively, with 6 bases between them. The CDR3 runs 10 residues. Germline CDR1 and CDR2: DFQATT and SNEGSKA (reference sequence).

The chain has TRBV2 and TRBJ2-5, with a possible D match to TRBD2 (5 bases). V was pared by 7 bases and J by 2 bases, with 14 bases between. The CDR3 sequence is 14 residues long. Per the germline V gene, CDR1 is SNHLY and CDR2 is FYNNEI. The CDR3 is CASIGVGVQETQYF. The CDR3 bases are TGTGCCAGCATCGGAGTGGGAGTACAAGAGACCCAGTACTTC.

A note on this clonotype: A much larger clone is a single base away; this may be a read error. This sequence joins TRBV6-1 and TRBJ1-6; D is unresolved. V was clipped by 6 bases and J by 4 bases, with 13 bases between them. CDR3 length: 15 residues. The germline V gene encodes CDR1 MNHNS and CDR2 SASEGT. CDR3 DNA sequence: TGTGCCAGCAGCTCCTGCCGCCTTTATAATTCACCCCTCCACTTT. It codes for CASSSCRLYNSPLHF.

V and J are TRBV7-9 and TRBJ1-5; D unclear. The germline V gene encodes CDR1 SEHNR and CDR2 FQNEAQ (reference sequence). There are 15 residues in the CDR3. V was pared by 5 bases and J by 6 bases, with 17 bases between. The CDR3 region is CASSQVPDGRQPQHF. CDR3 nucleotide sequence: TGTGCCAGCAGCCAAGTACCGGACGGGCGTCAGCCCCAGCATTTT.

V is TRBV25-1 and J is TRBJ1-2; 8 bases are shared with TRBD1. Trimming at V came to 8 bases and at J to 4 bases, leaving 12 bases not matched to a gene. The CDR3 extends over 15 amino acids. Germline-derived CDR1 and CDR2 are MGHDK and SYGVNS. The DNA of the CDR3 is TGTGCCAGCGTTGAACAACAGGGGGTCAGCTATGGCTACACCTTC. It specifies CASVEQQGVSYGYTF.

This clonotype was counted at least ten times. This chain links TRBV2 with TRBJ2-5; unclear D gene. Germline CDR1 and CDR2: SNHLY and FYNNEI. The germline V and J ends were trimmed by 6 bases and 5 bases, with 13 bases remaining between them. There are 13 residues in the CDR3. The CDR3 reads CASSVHARETQYF. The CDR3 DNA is TGTGCCAGCAGCGTTCACGCGAGGGAGACCCAGTACTTC.

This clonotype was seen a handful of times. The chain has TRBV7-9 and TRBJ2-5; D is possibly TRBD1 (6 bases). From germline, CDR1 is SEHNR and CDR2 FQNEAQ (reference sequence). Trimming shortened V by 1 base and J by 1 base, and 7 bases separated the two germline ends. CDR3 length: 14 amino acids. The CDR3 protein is CASSLEGVQETQYF. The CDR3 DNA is TGTGCCAGCAGCTTAGAGGGGGTCCAAGAGACCCAGTACTTC.

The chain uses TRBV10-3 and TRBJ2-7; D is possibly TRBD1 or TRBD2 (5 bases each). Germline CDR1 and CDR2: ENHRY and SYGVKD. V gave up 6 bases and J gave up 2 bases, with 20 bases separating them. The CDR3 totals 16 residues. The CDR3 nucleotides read TGTGCCATCAGCTTCGAGGTTTGGGACCGAACCTACGAGCAGTACTTC. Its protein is CAISFEVWDRTYEQYF.

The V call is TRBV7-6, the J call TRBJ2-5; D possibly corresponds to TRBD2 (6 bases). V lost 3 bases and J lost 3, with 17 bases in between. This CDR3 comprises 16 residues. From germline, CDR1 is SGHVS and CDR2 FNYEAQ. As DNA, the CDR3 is TGTGCCAGCAGCTTGAGCGGGCGTGCAGATAAAGAGACCCAGTACTTC. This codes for CASSLSGRADKETQYF. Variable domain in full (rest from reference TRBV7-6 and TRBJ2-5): GAGVSQSPRYKVTKRGQDVALRCDPISGHVSLYWYRQALGQGPEFLTYFNYEAQQDKSGLPNDRFSAERPEGSISTLTIQRTEQRDSAMYRCASSLSGRADKETQYFGPGTRLLVL.

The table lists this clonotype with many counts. The CDR3 loop is CASGGDNEKLFF. The CDR3, as DNA: TGTGCCAGCGGGGGGGATAATGAAAAACTGTTTTTT. J is TRBJ1-4 and V is TRBV2; possible D gene TRBD1, 5 bases. The CDR3 has 12 amino acids. Trimming left V 8 bases short and J 4 bases short, with 8 bases between. Germline CDR1 and CDR2: SNHLY and FYNNEI.

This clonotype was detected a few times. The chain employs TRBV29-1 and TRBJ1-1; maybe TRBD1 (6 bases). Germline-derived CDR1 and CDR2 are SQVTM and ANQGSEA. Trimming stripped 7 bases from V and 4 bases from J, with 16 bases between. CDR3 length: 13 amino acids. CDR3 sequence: CSANGGQSTEAFF. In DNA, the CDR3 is TGCAGCGCGAATGGGGGGCAGAGCACTGAAGCTTTCTTT.

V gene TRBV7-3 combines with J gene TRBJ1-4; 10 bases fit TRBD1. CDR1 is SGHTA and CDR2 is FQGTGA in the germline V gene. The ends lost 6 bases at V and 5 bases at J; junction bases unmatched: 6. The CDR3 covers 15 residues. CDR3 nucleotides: TGTGCCAGCAGTTTCTCGGGACAGGGGAATGAAAAACTGTTTTTT. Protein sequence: CASSFSGQGNEKLFF. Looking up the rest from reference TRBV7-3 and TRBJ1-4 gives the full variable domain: GAGVSQTPSNKVTEKGKYVELRCDPISGHTALYWYRQSLGQGPEFLIYFQGTGAADDSGLPNDRFFAVRPEGSVSTLKIQRTERGDSAVYLCASSFSGQGNEKLFFGSGTQLSVL.

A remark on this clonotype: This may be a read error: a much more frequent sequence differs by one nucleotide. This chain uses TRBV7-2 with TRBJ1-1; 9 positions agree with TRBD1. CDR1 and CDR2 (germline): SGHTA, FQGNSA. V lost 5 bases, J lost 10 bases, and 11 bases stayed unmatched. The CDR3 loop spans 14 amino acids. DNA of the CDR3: TGTGCCAGCAGCCCCCGGGACAGGGTCGCTGGAGCTTTCTTT. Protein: CASSPRDRVAGAFF.

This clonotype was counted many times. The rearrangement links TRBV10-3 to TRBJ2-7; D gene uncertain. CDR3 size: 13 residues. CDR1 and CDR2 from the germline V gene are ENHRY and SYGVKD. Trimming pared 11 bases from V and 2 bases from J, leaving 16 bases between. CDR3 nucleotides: TGTGCCGTCCACATCGGCGGCACCTACGAGCAGTACTTC. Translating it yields CAVHIGGTYEQYF.

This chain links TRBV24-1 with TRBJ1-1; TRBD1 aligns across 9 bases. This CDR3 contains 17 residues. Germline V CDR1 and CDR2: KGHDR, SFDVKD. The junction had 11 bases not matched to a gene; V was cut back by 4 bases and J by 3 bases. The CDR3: CATSDRTGVPWDTEAFF. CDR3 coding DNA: TGTGCCACCAGTGACCGGACAGGGGTCCCCTGGGACACTGAAGCTTTCTTT.

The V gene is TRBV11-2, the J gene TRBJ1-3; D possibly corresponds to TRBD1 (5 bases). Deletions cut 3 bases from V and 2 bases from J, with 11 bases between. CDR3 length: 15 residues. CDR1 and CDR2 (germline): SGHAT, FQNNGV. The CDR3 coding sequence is TGTGCCAGCAGCTTCTTCGGGGGGACTGGAAACACCATATATTTT. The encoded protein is CASSFFGGTGNTIYF.

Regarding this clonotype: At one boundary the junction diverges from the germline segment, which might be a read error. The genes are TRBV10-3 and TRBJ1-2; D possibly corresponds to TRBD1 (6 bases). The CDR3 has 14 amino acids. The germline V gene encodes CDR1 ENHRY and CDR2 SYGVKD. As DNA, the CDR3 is TGTGCCAGCAGTGAGACAGGCTCTAACTATGGCTACACCTTC. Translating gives CASSETGSNYGYTF.

The CDR3 nucleotides are TGCAGCCAAGATTCCGGTCCGCCGGGAGGCTACACCTTC. Translated: CSQDSGPPGGYTF. V and J are TRBV29-1 and TRBJ1-2; D remains unclear. In germline, CDR1 is SQVTM, CDR2 ANQGSEA. The CDR3 runs 13 residues. V was trimmed by 8 bases and J by 8 bases, leaving 21 bases between them.

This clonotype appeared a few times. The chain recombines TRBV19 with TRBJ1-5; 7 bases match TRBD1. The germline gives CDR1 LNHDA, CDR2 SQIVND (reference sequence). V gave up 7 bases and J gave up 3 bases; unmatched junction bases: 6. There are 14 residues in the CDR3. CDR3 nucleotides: TGTGCCAGTACCGACAGGGTTAACAATCAGCCCCAGCATTTT. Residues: CASTDRVNNQPQHF.

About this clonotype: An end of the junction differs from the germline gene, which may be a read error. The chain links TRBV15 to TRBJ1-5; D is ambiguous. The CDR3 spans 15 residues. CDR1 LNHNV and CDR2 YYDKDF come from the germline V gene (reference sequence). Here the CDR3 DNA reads TGTGCCAGCAGCCCGTTAAGTGTAAGCAATCAGCCCCAGCATTTT. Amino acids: CASSPLSVSNQPQHF.

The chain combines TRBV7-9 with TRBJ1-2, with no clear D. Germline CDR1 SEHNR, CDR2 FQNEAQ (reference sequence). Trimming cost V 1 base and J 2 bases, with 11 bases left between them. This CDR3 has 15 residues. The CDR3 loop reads CASSLVGSGNYGYTF. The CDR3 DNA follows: TGTGCCAGCAGCTTAGTGGGGTCTGGAAACTATGGCTACACCTTC. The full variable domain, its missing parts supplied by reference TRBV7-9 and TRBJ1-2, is DTGVSQNPRHKITKRGQNVTFRCDPISEHNRLYWYRQTLGQGPEFLTYFQNEAQLEKSRLLSDRFSAERPKGSFSTLEIQRTEQGDSAMYLCASSLVGSGNYGYTFGSGTRLTVV.

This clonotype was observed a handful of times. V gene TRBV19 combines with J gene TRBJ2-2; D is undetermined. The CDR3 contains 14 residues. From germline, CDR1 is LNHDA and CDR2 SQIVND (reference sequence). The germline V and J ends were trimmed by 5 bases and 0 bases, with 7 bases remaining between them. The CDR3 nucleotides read TGTGCCAGTAGTGGACGTTCGAACACCGGGGAGCTGTTTTTT. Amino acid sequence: CASSGRSNTGELFF.

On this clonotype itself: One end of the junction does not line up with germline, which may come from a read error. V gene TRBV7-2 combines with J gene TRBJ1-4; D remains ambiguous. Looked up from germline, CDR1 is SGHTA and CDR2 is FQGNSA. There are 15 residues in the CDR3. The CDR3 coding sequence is TGCGCCAGCAGCCGAGAGGGTTCAACTAATGAAAAACTGTTTTTT. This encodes CASSREGSTNEKLFF.

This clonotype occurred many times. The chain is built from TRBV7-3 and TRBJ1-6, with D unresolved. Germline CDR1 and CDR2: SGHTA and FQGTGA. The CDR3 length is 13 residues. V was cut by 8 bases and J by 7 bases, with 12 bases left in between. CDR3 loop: CASGEGKNSPLHF. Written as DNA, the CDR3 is TGTGCCAGCGGAGAAGGGAAAAATTCACCCCTCCACTTT. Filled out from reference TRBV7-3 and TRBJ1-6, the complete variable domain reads GAGVSQTPSNKVTEKGKYVELRCDPISGHTALYWYRQSLGQGPEFLIYFQGTGAADDSGLPNDRFFAVRPEGSVSTLKIQRTERGDSAVYLCASGEGKNSPLHFGNGTRLTVT.

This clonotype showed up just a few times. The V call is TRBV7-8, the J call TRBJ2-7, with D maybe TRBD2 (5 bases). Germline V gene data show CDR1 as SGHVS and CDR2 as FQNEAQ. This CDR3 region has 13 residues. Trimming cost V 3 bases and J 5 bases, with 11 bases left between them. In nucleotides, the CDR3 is TGTGCCAGCAGCTTCTGGGGAGTCAACGAGCAGTACTTC. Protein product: CASSFWGVNEQYF.